A selection of T cell receptor beta chains follows, all from one sample in a study of cytomegalovirus exposure and HLA in healthy donors. The data were produced by immunoSEQ multiplex PCR, yet TCRdb's version contains in-frame clones alone and is incomplete. Of around 160,000 clones in the sample, over 60% were seen once. The sequenced material came from PBMCs. The receptors were sampled from a man aged 35 to 55 in good health and CMV-seropositive. Both conserved end residues are part of each CDR3. The D gene is left open where the match is weak. Some rows have no size entry. The others give once, few or many, or a class for an expanded clone.

d_call clone_size j_call v_call cdr3_nt cdr3_aa
TRBD2 - TRBJ2-3 TRBV5-1 TGCGCCAGCAGCCGGTACCTAGCGGGAGGGCAACGAGATACGCAGTATTTT CASSRYLAGGQRDTQYF
TRBD2 few TRBJ2-1 TRBV28 TGTGCCAGCACTCCGGGACTAGCTTCCTACAATGAGCAGTTCTTC CASTPGLASYNEQFF
TRBD2 - TRBJ2-3 TRBV19 TGTGCCAGTAGTATATTCGCGGCGGGAGGTAGTTCCATGGCAGATACGCAGTATTTT CASSIFAAGGSSMADTQYF
- many TRBJ1-3 TRBV6-1 TGTGCCAGCAGTGAAGACCCGGAGGGTGTGGACACCATATATTTT CASSEDPEGVDTIYF
TRBD1 - TRBJ1-1 TRBV9 TGTGCCAGCAGCGCCGGGACAGTGGGCACTGAAGCTTTCTTT CASSAGTVGTEAFF
TRBD2 - TRBJ2-5 TRBV10-1 TGCGCCAGCAGTGAAAGGTGGACTAGCGGGATTCAAGAGACCCAGTACTTC CASSERWTSGIQETQYF
TRBD2 - TRBJ2-1 TRBV7-3 TGTGCCAGCAGCCAAGGGGGGACTAGCGGGAGTCACTCCTACAATGAGCAGTTCTTC CASSQGGTSGSHSYNEQFF
TRBD1 - TRBJ1-5 TRBV30 TGTGCCTGGAACTTCCCGGGGACAGGGGGTAATCAGCCCCAGCATTTT CAWNFPGTGGNQPQHF
TRBD1 - TRBJ2-7 TRBV29-1 TGCAGCGTGCTGACAGGGGTCCCCTCCTACGAGCAGTACTTC CSVLTGVPSYEQYF
- once TRBJ2-2 TRBV18 TGTGCCAGCTCACCAGGGCAGGGCTCTGCCGGGGAGCTGTTTTTT CASSPGQGSAGELFF
- - TRBJ2-1 TRBV11-3 TGTGCCAGCAGCCTAACCAGGGGTCTAGGGAACAATGAGCAGTTCTTC CASSLTRGLGNNEQFF